A selection of T cell receptor beta chains follows, all from one sample in a study of response to subunit inactivated influenza vaccine. TCRdb independently ran MiXCR on the RT-PCR reads; one entry per CDR3 protein. This table holds more than 400,000 distinct CDR3 sequences, under 8.5% found once. Here the sequenced sample was PBMCs from blood, taken about 23 months after vaccination. These receptors originate from a man in his fifties or sixties who received an inactivated influenza vaccine. Each CDR3 is given with its conserved first and last residue. Fields, in order: clone size, J gene, D gene, V gene, CDR3 DNA, CDR3 protein. A D gene is named only where the DNA matches it firmly. Size tells how often a clone was seen (once, few, many) or the class of an expanded clone, and some rows leave it out.

abundance: few; j_gene: TRBJ2-1; d_gene: TRBD2; v_gene: TRBV20-1; CDR3nt: TGCAGTGCTAGATTGGGACTAGCGGGAGGCCACTACAATGAGCAGTTCTTC; CDR3aa: CSARLGLAGGHYNEQFF
abundance: many; j_gene: TRBJ1-6; d_gene: -; v_gene: TRBV2; CDR3nt: TGTGCCAGCAGTGTCGATGGCACGCTAAATTCACCCCTCCACTTT; CDR3aa: CASSVDGTLNSPLHF
abundance: few; j_gene: TRBJ1-2; d_gene: -; v_gene: TRBV6-2/TRBV6-3; CDR3nt: TGTGCCAGCAGCCGCTTGAAGACCTACACCTTC; CDR3aa: CASSRLKTYTF
abundance: -; j_gene: TRBJ2-5; d_gene: -; v_gene: TRBV5-1; CDR3nt: TGCGCCAGCAGCACGGGACGGACGCAAGAGACCCAGTACTTC; CDR3aa: CASSTGRTQETQYF
abundance: many; j_gene: TRBJ2-2; d_gene: -; v_gene: TRBV5-1; CDR3nt: TGCGCCAGCAGCTTGGTACGGGGTCGAACCGGGGAGCTGTTTTTT; CDR3aa: CASSLVRGRTGELFF
abundance: few; j_gene: TRBJ1-5; d_gene: TRBD1; v_gene: TRBV5-5; CDR3nt: TGTGCCAGCAGTCGGACAGGGGCTGGGCAGCCCCAGCATTTT; CDR3aa: CASSRTGAGQPQHF
abundance: -; j_gene: TRBJ2-7; d_gene: TRBD1; v_gene: TRBV5-5; CDR3nt: TGTGCCAGCAGCCGGGGGACAGGGGTCGTAGGGCAGTACTTC; CDR3aa: CASSRGTGVVGQYF
abundance: many; j_gene: TRBJ1-6; d_gene: -; v_gene: TRBV7-2; CDR3nt: TGTGCCAGCAGCTTAGGTGGACAGCTTAATTCACCCCTCCACTTT; CDR3aa: CASSLGGQLNSPLHF
abundance: many; j_gene: TRBJ1-1; d_gene: -; v_gene: TRBV20-1; CDR3nt: TGCAGTGCTAGGGGACATGACTACACTGAAGCTTTCTTT; CDR3aa: CSARGHDYTEAFF
abundance: few; j_gene: TRBJ2-7; d_gene: TRBD2; v_gene: TRBV28; CDR3nt: TGTGCCAGCAGTTTAGCGGGGGGGACTCAGCAGTACTTC; CDR3aa: CASSLAGGTQQYF
abundance: -; j_gene: TRBJ2-7; d_gene: TRBD1; v_gene: TRBV7-3; CDR3nt: TGTGCCAGCAGCCAATACCCGGGACAGGGACTCGAGCAGTACTTC; CDR3aa: CASSQYPGQGLEQYF
abundance: -; j_gene: TRBJ1-2; d_gene: -; v_gene: TRBV12-3/TRBV12-4; CDR3nt: TGTGCCAGCAGTTCGGCAGGGTACTATGGCTACACCTTC; CDR3aa: CASSSAGYYGYTF
abundance: few; j_gene: TRBJ1-4; d_gene: -; v_gene: TRBV6-5; CDR3nt: TGTGCCAGCAGTTACTCGTCCATCGACGGAGGAAAACTGTTTTTT; CDR3aa: CASSYSSIDGGKLFF
abundance: -; j_gene: TRBJ2-1; d_gene: TRBD2; v_gene: TRBV27; CDR3nt: TGTGCCAGCAGCCTCGGGACTAGCGGTGAAAATTACAATGAGCAGTTCTTC; CDR3aa: CASSLGTSGENYNEQFF
abundance: many; j_gene: TRBJ2-3; d_gene: -; v_gene: TRBV3-1; CDR3nt: TGTGCCAGCAGCCAGCGGGGTACAGATACGCAGTATTTT; CDR3aa: CASSQRGTDTQYF
abundance: many; j_gene: TRBJ2-7; d_gene: -; v_gene: TRBV11-2; CDR3nt: TGTGCCAGCAGCACAGGAAGGACGAAGAAGGAGCAGTACTTC; CDR3aa: CASSTGRTKKEQYF
abundance: many; j_gene: TRBJ1-1; d_gene: -; v_gene: TRBV2; CDR3nt: TGTGCCAGCAACCGTCGGGGGGCGGCTTTCTTT; CDR3aa: CASNRRGAAFF
abundance: -; j_gene: TRBJ2-1; d_gene: -; v_gene: TRBV20-1; CDR3nt: TGCAGTGCTACGGGAGATGCAACCAAGCCTTACAATGAGCAGTTCTTC; CDR3aa: CSATGDATKPYNEQFF
abundance: many; j_gene: TRBJ2-2; d_gene: -; v_gene: TRBV25-1; CDR3nt: TGTGCCAGCAGTGAATGGGTCCGCGCTCCCACCACGGCCGGGGAGCTGTTTTTT; CDR3aa: CASSEWVRAPTTAGELFF
abundance: few; j_gene: TRBJ2-7; d_gene: -; v_gene: TRBV6-1; CDR3nt: TGTGCCAGCGGGGAAGCGTATTCCTACGAGCAGTACTTC; CDR3aa: CASGEAYSYEQYF
abundance: few; j_gene: TRBJ1-5; d_gene: -; v_gene: TRBV28; CDR3nt: TGTGCCAGCAGTTTAATGGTTAGCAATCAGCCCCAGCATTTT; CDR3aa: CASSLMVSNQPQHF
abundance: many; j_gene: TRBJ1-4; d_gene: -; v_gene: TRBV7-9; CDR3nt: TGTGCCAGCAGCTTATTATTTGGGGGCGAGCTTAATGAAAAACTGTTTTTT; CDR3aa: CASSLLFGGELNEKLFF
abundance: -; j_gene: TRBJ2-7; d_gene: TRBD2; v_gene: TRBV7-2; CDR3nt: TGTGCCAGCAGCCCTAGCGGGGGGGCGGGGTCCTACGAGCAGTACTTC; CDR3aa: CASSPSGGAGSYEQYF
abundance: few; j_gene: TRBJ1-1; d_gene: -; v_gene: TRBV6-2/TRBV6-3; CDR3nt: TGTGCCAGCAGCAGGCGACAGAACACTGAAGCTTTCTTT; CDR3aa: CASSRRQNTEAFF
abundance: -; j_gene: TRBJ1-2; d_gene: -; v_gene: TRBV4-1; CDR3nt: TGCGCCAGCAGCCAAGATCTAGTCCCGAGCGGCTACACCTTC; CDR3aa: CASSQDLVPSGYTF
abundance: -; j_gene: TRBJ2-2; d_gene: TRBD2; v_gene: TRBV7-2; CDR3nt: TGTGCCAGCAGCAACCCTAGCGGGACCTACACCGGGGAGCTGTTTTTT; CDR3aa: CASSNPSGTYTGELFF
abundance: few; j_gene: TRBJ1-3; d_gene: -; v_gene: TRBV14; CDR3nt: TGTGCCAGCAGCCACGGTGGGACCGCTGGAAACACCATATATTTT; CDR3aa: CASSHGGTAGNTIYF
abundance: few; j_gene: TRBJ1-5; d_gene: -; v_gene: TRBV7-2; CDR3nt: TGTGCCAGCAGCTCCGACCAAGGGAGCAATCAGCCCCAGCATTTT; CDR3aa: CASSSDQGSNQPQHF
abundance: few; j_gene: TRBJ1-1; d_gene: -; v_gene: TRBV3-1; CDR3nt: TGTGCCAGCACTACAACGACAGATGAAGCTTTCTTT; CDR3aa: CASTTTTDEAFF
abundance: many; j_gene: TRBJ2-7; d_gene: TRBD2; v_gene: TRBV6-5; CDR3nt: TGTGCCAGCAGTTACTCAGCTCCTAGCGGAGGCTCCTACGAGCAGTACTTC; CDR3aa: CASSYSAPSGGSYEQYF
abundance: many; j_gene: TRBJ2-7; d_gene: -; v_gene: TRBV4-2; CDR3nt: TGTGCCAGCAGCCAGGAAATGAGGGCCGAGCAGTACTTC; CDR3aa: CASSQEMRAEQYF
abundance: -; j_gene: TRBJ2-7; d_gene: -; v_gene: TRBV5-6; CDR3nt: TGTGCCAGCAGCCCGGGGGACGGCGGCGAGCAGTACTTC; CDR3aa: CASSPGDGGEQYF
abundance: few; j_gene: TRBJ1-5; d_gene: -; v_gene: TRBV20-1; CDR3nt: TGCAGTGCCTTAGATAGGGCGGCTGGCCAGCCCCAGCATTTT; CDR3aa: CSALDRAAGQPQHF
abundance: many; j_gene: TRBJ2-6; d_gene: -; v_gene: TRBV5-6; CDR3nt: TGTGCCAGCAGCTTTCCGATCTCTGGGGCCAACGTCCTGACTTTC; CDR3aa: CASSFPISGANVLTF
abundance: -; j_gene: TRBJ2-1; d_gene: -; v_gene: TRBV6-1; CDR3nt: TGTGCCAGCAGTCAAAGGGGCGGCAGGGTTTATGAGCAGTTCTTC; CDR3aa: CASSQRGGRVYEQFF
abundance: -; j_gene: TRBJ2-7; d_gene: -; v_gene: TRBV4-1; CDR3nt: TGCGCCAGCAGCCAAGATCCCGCGACACGCGAGCAGTACTTC; CDR3aa: CASSQDPATREQYF
abundance: -; j_gene: TRBJ2-2; d_gene: TRBD2; v_gene: TRBV7-8; CDR3nt: TGTGCCAGCAGCTTATATCGGCTAGCGGGGGAAGGGACCGGGGAGCTGTTTTTT; CDR3aa: CASSLYRLAGEGTGELFF
abundance: few; j_gene: TRBJ2-1; d_gene: TRBD2; v_gene: TRBV14; CDR3nt: TGTGCCAGCGCCCCGGGACTACTATACAATGAGCAGTTCTTC; CDR3aa: CASAPGLLYNEQFF
abundance: -; j_gene: TRBJ2-6; d_gene: -; v_gene: TRBV5-1; CDR3nt: TGCGCCAGCAGCTTGTCGGGGGGCACTGGGGCCAACGTCCTGACTTTC; CDR3aa: CASSLSGGTGANVLTF
abundance: many; j_gene: TRBJ2-1; d_gene: -; v_gene: TRBV3-1; CDR3nt: TGTGCCAGCAGCCAAGCGGGAATCAATGAGCAGTTCTTC; CDR3aa: CASSQAGINEQFF
abundance: few; j_gene: TRBJ1-1; d_gene: TRBD1; v_gene: TRBV5-1; CDR3nt: TGCGCCAGCAGCGAACAGGGGGCCCCGAACACTGAAGCTTTCTTT; CDR3aa: CASSEQGAPNTEAFF
abundance: many; j_gene: TRBJ2-2; d_gene: -; v_gene: TRBV5-1; CDR3nt: TGCGCCAGCAGACCCCTTGGGGGCTCGGACACCGGGGAGCTGTTTTTT; CDR3aa: CASRPLGGSDTGELFF
abundance: -; j_gene: TRBJ1-4; d_gene: -; v_gene: TRBV5-1; CDR3nt: TGCGCCAGCAGCTTGACGCCGGACTTAGGGGAAAAACTGTTTTTT; CDR3aa: CASSLTPDLGEKLFF
abundance: few; j_gene: TRBJ1-4; d_gene: -; v_gene: TRBV6-1; CDR3nt: TGTGCCAGCGCCTCTGGGGCTCCTAATGAAAAACTGTTTTTT; CDR3aa: CASASGAPNEKLFF
abundance: few; j_gene: TRBJ1-5; d_gene: TRBD1; v_gene: TRBV29-1; CDR3nt: TGCAGCGTTGAACAGTGGGACAGGAGACTAAATCAGCCCCAGCATTTT; CDR3aa: CSVEQWDRRLNQPQHF
abundance: -; j_gene: TRBJ2-7; d_gene: -; v_gene: TRBV20-1; CDR3nt: TGCAGTGCTAACTCTTTACAGGACTACGAGCAGTACTTC; CDR3aa: CSANSLQDYEQYF
abundance: -; j_gene: TRBJ1-2; d_gene: TRBD1; v_gene: TRBV6-2/TRBV6-3; CDR3nt: TGTGCCAGCAGCAGGGGACAGGATGGCTACACCTTC; CDR3aa: CASSRGQDGYTF